This T cell receptor (beta chain) was recovered during a study of cytomegalovirus exposure and HLA in healthy donors. In this sample, this clone turned up once. Germline assignment: CDR1 SGHVS and CDR2 FQNEAQ. V was cut by 3 bases and J by 1 base, with 7 bases left in between. This CDR3 has 15 amino acids. The PCR had 60 Vbeta and 13 Jbeta primers. The data were produced by immunoSEQ multiplex PCR, yet TCRdb's version contains in-frame clones alone and is incomplete. The sample yields some 30,000 clones, more than 75% seen once. Sample: PBMCs. The clonotype originates from a boy younger than 18 in good health and CMV-seronegative. The chain has TRBV7-8 and TRBJ2-6; D remains ambiguous. DNA for the CDR3: TGTGCCAGCAGCTTCCAGAAGTCTGGGGCCAACGTCCTGACTTTC. Protein product: CASSFQKSGANVLTF. Using reference TRBV7-8 and TRBJ2-6 for the parts outside the CDR3, the full variable domain is GAGVSQSPRYKVAKRGQDVALRCDPISGHVSLFWYQQALGQGPEFLTYFQNEAQLDKSGLPSDRFFAERPEGSVSTLKIQRTQQEDSAVYLCASSFQKSGANVLTFGAGSRLTVL.